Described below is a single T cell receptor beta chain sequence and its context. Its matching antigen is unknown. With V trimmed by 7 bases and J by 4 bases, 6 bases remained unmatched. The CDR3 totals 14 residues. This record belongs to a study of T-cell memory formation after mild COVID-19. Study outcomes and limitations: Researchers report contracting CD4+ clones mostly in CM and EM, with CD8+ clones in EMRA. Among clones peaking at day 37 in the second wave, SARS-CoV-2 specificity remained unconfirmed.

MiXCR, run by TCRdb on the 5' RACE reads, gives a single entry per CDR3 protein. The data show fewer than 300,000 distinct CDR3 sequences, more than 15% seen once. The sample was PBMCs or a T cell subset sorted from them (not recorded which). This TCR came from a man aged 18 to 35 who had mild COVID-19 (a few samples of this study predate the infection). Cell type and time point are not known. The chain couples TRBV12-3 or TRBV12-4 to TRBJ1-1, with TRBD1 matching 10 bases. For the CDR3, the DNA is TGTGCCAGCACTTTGGGGGACAGGGGCACTGAAGCTTTCTTT. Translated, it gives CASTLGDRGTEAFF.